This T cell receptor (beta chain) was sequenced in a study of identical twins. TCRdb fed the 5' RACE reads into MiXCR, producing one record per CDR3 protein. The data show over 500,000 distinct CDR3 sequences, 20% to 25% seen once. The germline gives CDR1 SGDLS, CDR2 YYNGEE. The CDR3 consists of 14 residues. The V end was cut by 4 bases, the J end by 4 bases, with 11 bases between. The same data also went into a second study, on T cells expressing NK-cell markers.

This rearrangement joins TRBV9 to TRBJ2-2, with D unclear. Sequenced material: CD4+ T cells sorted from blood. The sequence came from a woman aged 18-29 years in good health. The CDR3 region has the DNA TGTGCCAGCAGCAGGGCCTTGGGCACCGGGGAGCTGTTTTTT. Its translation is CASSRALGTGELFF.